Listed below are T cell receptor beta chains from one sample, sequenced in a study of T-cell reconstitution after alpha-beta-depleted transplantation in children. TCRdb used MiXCR to reprocess the PCR reads, holding one entry per CDR3 protein. The profile shows over 25,000 distinct CDR3 sequences, roughly 19% of them singletons. Here the sequenced sample was PBMCs, mostly from graft donor cells, taken 60 days after TCRalphabeta/CD19-depleted stem cell transplant. Source of these receptors: a male patient between 2 and 15 years old who had a stem cell transplant for acute lymphoblastic leukemia, so the T cells may come from the graft donor. Each CDR3 is given with its conserved first and last residue. The D gene is left open where the match is weak. A row's size may be missing; if present it is once, few, many or a size class.

clone size: NA
D gene: NA
V gene: TRBV7-6
J gene: TRBJ2-2
CDR3 DNA: TGTGCCAGCAGCTACAGGTCAAGGGGGAACACCGGGGAGCTGTTTTTT
CDR3 protein: CASSYRSRGNTGELFF

clone size: many
D gene: NA
V gene: TRBV12-3/TRBV12-4
J gene: TRBJ2-7
CDR3 DNA: TGTGCCAGCAGTTTAGGACTGATAAGCTCCTACGAGCAGTACTTC
CDR3 protein: CASSLGLISSYEQYF

clone size: NA
D gene: NA
V gene: TRBV27
J gene: TRBJ2-7
CDR3 DNA: TGTGCCAGCAGTTTCTCCGTGCGGAGGAGCTCCTACGAGCAGTACTTC
CDR3 protein: CASSFSVRRSSYEQYF

clone size: many
D gene: TRBD1
V gene: TRBV7-2
J gene: TRBJ1-4
CDR3 DNA: TGTGCCAGCAGCTTAGCGACAGGGAAGGGGGCTAATGAAAAACTGTTTTTT
CDR3 protein: CASSLATGKGANEKLFF

clone size: NA
D gene: NA
V gene: TRBV11-2
J gene: TRBJ1-4
CDR3 DNA: TGTGCCAGCAGCTCAAATTCCGTCTCGGGTGATGAAAAACTGTTTTTT
CDR3 protein: CASSSNSVSGDEKLFF

clone size: many
D gene: NA
V gene: TRBV29-1
J gene: TRBJ2-3
CDR3 DNA: TGCAGCGTTGAACGAGGGGGTGTAGATACGCAGTATTTT
CDR3 protein: CSVERGGVDTQYF

clone size: NA
D gene: NA
V gene: TRBV7-9
J gene: TRBJ1-5
CDR3 DNA: TGTGCCAGCAACAGGCCCGGGGACCTCGGCCAGCCCCAGCATTTT
CDR3 protein: CASNRPGDLGQPQHF

clone size: few
D gene: NA
V gene: TRBV7-9
J gene: TRBJ2-3
CDR3 DNA: TGTGCCAGCAGCTTACGTCCTACGCAGTATTTT
CDR3 protein: CASSLRPTQYF

clone size: many
D gene: NA
V gene: TRBV12-3/TRBV12-4
J gene: TRBJ2-2
CDR3 DNA: TGTGCCAGCAGTGGACCGTCCGGGGAGCTGTTTTTT
CDR3 protein: CASSGPSGELFF

clone size: NA
D gene: NA
V gene: TRBV28
J gene: TRBJ2-7
CDR3 DNA: TGTGCCAGCAGTTTAACAGGTCTGTACGAGCAGTACTTC
CDR3 protein: CASSLTGLYEQYF

clone size: NA
D gene: TRBD1
V gene: TRBV4-2
J gene: TRBJ1-2
CDR3 DNA: TGTGCCAGCAGCCAAGATCTATCAGGGGGTAATGGCTACACCTTC
CDR3 protein: CASSQDLSGGNGYTF

clone size: many
D gene: NA
V gene: TRBV5-1
J gene: TRBJ2-3
CDR3 DNA: TGCGCCAGCAGCTTGGTTAGGGCGGGGGCGAGACCCCTAGACACAGATACGCAGTATTTT
CDR3 protein: CASSLVRAGARPLDTDTQYF

clone size: NA
D gene: NA
V gene: TRBV6-6
J gene: TRBJ1-4
CDR3 DNA: TGTGCCAGCAGTTACAGGGGGTACGAAAAACTGTTTTTT
CDR3 protein: CASSYRGYEKLFF

clone size: NA
D gene: NA
V gene: TRBV29-1
J gene: TRBJ2-7
CDR3 DNA: TGCAGCGTTGAAGATAGAGGAGCGTACGAGCAGTACTTC
CDR3 protein: CSVEDRGAYEQYF

clone size: few
D gene: TRBD1
V gene: TRBV4-3
J gene: TRBJ1-5
CDR3 DNA: TGCGCCAGCAGCCAAGAAGACAGGGGTGGTCAGCCCCAGCATTTT
CDR3 protein: CASSQEDRGGQPQHF

clone size: many
D gene: NA
V gene: TRBV2
J gene: TRBJ1-1
CDR3 DNA: TGTGCCAGCGGCCCAAACACTGAAGCTTTCTTT
CDR3 protein: CASGPNTEAFF

clone size: NA
D gene: TRBD2
V gene: TRBV20-1
J gene: TRBJ2-1
CDR3 DNA: TGCAGTGCAATAGCGGGAGGGCCCCTCAATGAGCAGTTCTTC
CDR3 protein: CSAIAGGPLNEQFF

clone size: medium-sized
D gene: TRBD1
V gene: TRBV12-3/TRBV12-4
J gene: TRBJ2-4
CDR3 DNA: TGTGCCAGCAGCAGGGGGACAGCTGTAAACATTCAGTACTTC
CDR3 protein: CASSRGTAVNIQYF

clone size: many
D gene: TRBD1
V gene: TRBV12-3/TRBV12-4
J gene: TRBJ2-2
CDR3 DNA: TGTGCCAGCGGTAAGACAGGGTCCTACACCGGGGAGCTGTTTTTT
CDR3 protein: CASGKTGSYTGELFF

clone size: NA
D gene: NA
V gene: TRBV7-3
J gene: TRBJ2-5
CDR3 DNA: TGTGCCAGCAGCTTAACGGGAGAAGAGACCCAGTACTTC
CDR3 protein: CASSLTGEETQYF

clone size: once
D gene: NA
V gene: TRBV20-1
J gene: TRBJ1-1
CDR3 DNA: TGCAGTGCTAGCGCGTGGGATAACACTGAAGCTTTCTTT
CDR3 protein: CSASAWDNTEAFF

clone size: NA
D gene: TRBD2
V gene: TRBV3-1
J gene: TRBJ2-5
CDR3 DNA: TGTGCCAGCAGCCCCGGGGGGGGAGGAGGACAAGAGACCCAGTACTTC
CDR3 protein: CASSPGGGGGQETQYF

clone size: few
D gene: TRBD2
V gene: TRBV5-4
J gene: TRBJ2-3
CDR3 DNA: TGTGCCAGCAGCTGGGCACTAGCGGATAACACAGATACGCAGTATTTT
CDR3 protein: CASSWALADNTDTQYF

clone size: many
D gene: NA
V gene: TRBV5-1
J gene: TRBJ2-7
CDR3 DNA: TGCGCCAGCAGCTTGGTACAGGGCTCCTACGAGCAGTACTTC
CDR3 protein: CASSLVQGSYEQYF

clone size: NA
D gene: TRBD2
V gene: TRBV28
J gene: TRBJ2-7
CDR3 DNA: TGTGCCAGCAGTTTGCGGGAGGCATCCTACGAGCAGTACTTC
CDR3 protein: CASSLREASYEQYF

clone size: many
D gene: TRBD2
V gene: TRBV20-1
J gene: TRBJ2-2
CDR3 DNA: TGCAGTGTCACCCGGGGACTATACACCGGGGAGCTGTTTTTT
CDR3 protein: CSVTRGLYTGELFF

clone size: many
D gene: TRBD2
V gene: TRBV4-2
J gene: TRBJ2-3
CDR3 DNA: TGTGCCAGCAGCCAGACCCTGGGGGCGGGAGGGCCAGATACGCAGTATTTT
CDR3 protein: CASSQTLGAGGPDTQYF

clone size: many
D gene: NA
V gene: TRBV6-1
J gene: TRBJ1-5
CDR3 DNA: TGTGCCAGCAGTCAAACCCCCCCAGGGAGCAATCAGCCCCAGCATTTT
CDR3 protein: CASSQTPPGSNQPQHF

clone size: many
D gene: NA
V gene: TRBV10-3
J gene: TRBJ2-1
CDR3 DNA: TGTGCCACCTCGGAGGGGGCGATTTCCTACAATGAGCAGTTCTTC
CDR3 protein: CATSEGAISYNEQFF

clone size: NA
D gene: TRBD2
V gene: TRBV7-9
J gene: TRBJ2-3
CDR3 DNA: TGTGCCAGCAGCCGTCCGGGACTAGGGGCAGATACGCAGTATTTT
CDR3 protein: CASSRPGLGADTQYF

clone size: few
D gene: TRBD2
V gene: TRBV20-1
J gene: TRBJ2-1
CDR3 DNA: TGCAGTGCTAGAACCACTAGCGGGAGTGTGAGCTCCTACAATGAGCAGTTCTTC
CDR3 protein: CSARTTSGSVSSYNEQFF

clone size: NA
D gene: NA
V gene: TRBV2
J gene: TRBJ2-1
CDR3 DNA: TGTGCCAGCAAATATAATGAGCAGTTCTTC
CDR3 protein: CASKYNEQFF

clone size: NA
D gene: NA
V gene: TRBV4-2
J gene: TRBJ1-1
CDR3 DNA: TGTGCCAGCAGCCAAGAGGCGGGGGGGAACACTGAAGCTTTCTTT
CDR3 protein: CASSQEAGGNTEAFF

clone size: NA
D gene: NA
V gene: TRBV11-3
J gene: TRBJ1-1
CDR3 DNA: TGTGCCAGCAGCTTAGACGAACAGCTGAACACTGAAGCTTTCTTT
CDR3 protein: CASSLDEQLNTEAFF

clone size: many
D gene: NA
V gene: TRBV5-1
J gene: TRBJ1-1
CDR3 DNA: TGCGCCAGCAGCTTGCTCGGGGACACTGAAGCTTTCTTT
CDR3 protein: CASSLLGDTEAFF

clone size: NA
D gene: NA
V gene: TRBV3-1
J gene: TRBJ2-1
CDR3 DNA: TGTGCCAGCAGCCAAGGTGCCGGCTCCTACAATGAGCAGTTCTTC
CDR3 protein: CASSQGAGSYNEQFF

clone size: many
D gene: TRBD2
V gene: TRBV6-1
J gene: TRBJ2-3
CDR3 DNA: TGTGCCAGCCTACCTAGCGGGAGTTCGGATACGCAGTATTTT
CDR3 protein: CASLPSGSSDTQYF

clone size: few
D gene: NA
V gene: TRBV5-1
J gene: TRBJ2-7
CDR3 DNA: TGCGCCAGCAGCTTCTCCCAGGGCTCGGGGCAGTACTTC
CDR3 protein: CASSFSQGSGQYF

clone size: few
D gene: NA
V gene: TRBV6-4
J gene: TRBJ2-5
CDR3 DNA: TGTGCCAGCAACCCAAACCATCAAGAGACCCAGTACTTC
CDR3 protein: CASNPNHQETQYF

clone size: many
D gene: NA
V gene: TRBV11-2
J gene: TRBJ2-5
CDR3 DNA: TGTGCCAGCAGCGTCGTGGTGCGAGTCCAAGAGACCCAGTACTTC
CDR3 protein: CASSVVVRVQETQYF

clone size: few
D gene: NA
V gene: TRBV7-9
J gene: TRBJ2-3
CDR3 DNA: TGTGCCAGCAGCCCCCCTAGGGTTACGCAGTATTTT
CDR3 protein: CASSPPRVTQYF

clone size: NA
D gene: NA
V gene: TRBV11-1
J gene: TRBJ1-1
CDR3 DNA: TGTGCCAGCAGCACAGGGCGCTATGCCACTGAAGCTTTCTTT
CDR3 protein: CASSTGRYATEAFF